The 21 T cell receptor beta chains reported below all come from one sample, sequenced in a study of T cells after yellow fever vaccination. Each CDR3 protein gets one entry after TCRdb re-called the 5' RACE reads with MiXCR. Among about 630,000 distinct CDR3 sequences, around 12% were seen once, and the ten largest hold more than 13%. The sequencing here drew on PBMCs, taken on the day of the yellow fever booster vaccination. These receptors all come from a young man who received the YFV17D yellow fever vaccine.

The sample holds a few counts of this clonotype. The V and J genes are TRBV2 and TRBJ1-2; no clear D gene. V dropped 7 bases and J dropped 8 bases, with 11 bases sitting between them. The CDR3 sequence is 11 residues long. The germline gives CDR1 SNHLY, CDR2 FYNNEI. The CDR3 loop reads CASTPNEGYTF. In DNA form, the CDR3 reads TGTGCCAGCACCCCGAACGAAGGCTACACCTTC. The full variable domain, rest sourced from reference TRBV2 and TRBJ1-2, is EPEVTQTPSHQVTQMGQEVILRCVPISNHLYFYWYRQILGQKVEFLVSFYNNEISEKSEIFDDQFSVERPDGSNFTLKIRSTKLEDSAMYFCASTPNEGYTFGSGTRLTVV.

V and J are TRBV5-1 and TRBJ2-1; 10 nucleotides line up with TRBD2. CDR1 and CDR2 from the germline V gene are SGHRS and YFSETQ. V trimming: 6 bases; J trimming: 6 bases; junction bases outside the gene matches: 9. This CDR3 spans 15 amino acids. In nucleotides, the CDR3 is TGCGCCAGCACCACCTTAGCGGGAGGAGTCAATGAGCAGTTCTTC. It translates to CASTTLAGGVNEQFF.

CDR3 sequence: CASSIHEGAFF. CDR3 DNA sequence: TGTGCCAGTAGTATACACGAGGGAGCTTTCTTT. The chain links TRBV19 to TRBJ1-1; unclear D gene. The germline gives CDR1 LNHDA, CDR2 SQIVND (reference sequence). Trimming pared 2 bases from V and 10 bases from J, leaving 8 bases between. CDR3 length equals 11 residues.

This clonotype was seen only a few times. The chain recombines TRBV6-5 with TRBJ2-7, with TRBD2 matching over 14 bases. CDR3 length equals 16 residues. Looked up from germline, CDR1 is MNHEY and CDR2 is SVGAGI. The junction had 6 bases not matched to a gene; V was cut back by 4 bases and J by 4 bases. The CDR3 DNA reads as TGTGCCAGCAGTTCGGGACTAGCGGGAGAAACGTACGAGCAGTACTTC. Amino acids: CASSSGLAGETYEQYF.

This clonotype appeared a few times. The V gene is TRBV20-1, the J gene TRBJ2-7, with TRBD2 matching over 7 bases. Germline V lookup: CDR1 DFQATT, CDR2 SNEGSKA (reference sequence). This CDR3 comprises 13 residues. V trimming: 5 bases; J trimming: 5 bases; junction bases outside the gene matches: 9. The CDR3 coding sequence is TGCAGTGCTCTTGAGCGGGGACTTGACGAGCAGTACTTC. It specifies CSALERGLDEQYF.

In this sample, this clonotype turned up a few times. The V call is TRBV5-5, the J call TRBJ2-3; maybe TRBD2 (5 bases). Per germline, CDR1 SGHKS and CDR2 YYEKEE (reference sequence). The V and J ends lost 4 bases and 6 bases respectively, with 15 bases between them. CDR3 length equals 14 residues. Here the CDR3 DNA reads TGTGCCAGCAGCCCCCCGGGGTTGGTGGATACGCAGTATTTT. Encoded protein: CASSPPGLVDTQYF.

Many counts were recorded for this clonotype. The rearrangement links TRBV25-1 to TRBJ2-1; D gene unclear. The V and J ends lost 4 bases and 8 bases respectively, with 12 bases between them. The CDR3 is 13 residues long. Germline CDR1 is MGHDK and CDR2 is SYGVNS. The CDR3 DNA is TGTGCCAGCAGTGGAGGCCCACTGCATGAGCAGTTCTTC. This encodes CASSGGPLHEQFF. The full variable domain, rest sourced from reference TRBV25-1 and TRBJ2-1, is EADIYQTPRYLVIGTGKKITLECSQTMGHDKMYWYQQDPGMELHLIHYSYGVNSTEKGDLSSESTVSRIRTEHFPLTLESARPSHTSQYLCASSGGPLHEQFFGPGTRLTVL.

This clonotype was counted a few times. The chain has TRBV18 and TRBJ1-2; D gene unclear. In germline, CDR1 is KGHSH, CDR2 LQKENI. Trimming stripped 2 bases from V and 6 bases from J, with 7 bases between. The CDR3 spans 12 residues. Here the CDR3 DNA reads TGTGCCAGCTCACCATCGGGAGATGGCTACACCTTC. Residues: CASSPSGDGYTF.

V is TRBV7-9 and J is TRBJ2-7; a possible D gene is TRBD1 (7 bases). CDR1 SEHNR and CDR2 FQNEAQ come from the germline V gene (reference sequence). There are 13 residues in the CDR3. With 7 bases removed from V and 2 bases from J, the gap between germline ends came to 12 bases. The CDR3 DNA follows: TGTGCCAGCACCGGCGGGACAGCCTACGAGCAGTACTTC. Residues: CASTGGTAYEQYF.

This chain uses TRBV11-2 with TRBJ2-7; D might be TRBD2 (5 bases). Trimming took off 1 base at V and 4 bases at J, with 11 bases between the two ends. CDR3 length equals 14 residues. From germline, CDR1 is SGHAT and CDR2 FQNNGV. DNA for the CDR3: TGTGCCAGCAGCTTAGGTCCCCGGGGATACGAGCAGTACTTC. Protein sequence: CASSLGPRGYEQYF.

This clonotype was recorded many times. The rearrangement links TRBV7-9 to TRBJ2-1, with D tentatively TRBD1 (6 bases). The CDR3 contains 14 residues. Germline V lookup: CDR1 SEHNR, CDR2 FQNEAQ (reference sequence). Between the trimmed V and J ends, which lost 7 bases and 12 bases, there was a span of 22 bases. The CDR3: CASTSSGGGLGQFF. In DNA, the CDR3 is TGTGCCAGCACCTCGAGTGGGGGCGGTTTAGGGCAGTTCTTC.

There are many counts of this clonotype. CDR3 coding DNA: TGCAGTGCTAGGAGACAGGGCGGGGGCACAGATACGCAGTATTTT. This codes for CSARRQGGGTDTQYF. V usage is TRBV20-1 and J usage is TRBJ2-3; D might be TRBD1 (7 bases). Per germline, CDR1 DFQATT and CDR2 SNEGSKA (reference sequence). Trimming took off 3 bases at V and 1 base at J, with 14 bases between the two ends. The length of the CDR3 is 15 residues.

This clonotype was seen only a few times. V and J are TRBV9 and TRBJ2-1; TRBD1 agrees at 7 bases. With 0 bases clipped from V and 5 bases from J, the junction kept 5 bases outside the gene matches. The CDR3 runs 15 residues. The germline V gene encodes CDR1 SGDLS and CDR2 YYNGEE. CDR3 residues: CASSVAGQPHNEQFF. CDR3 DNA sequence: TGTGCCAGCAGCGTAGCGGGACAGCCTCACAATGAGCAGTTCTTC. Based on the CDR3 plus reference TRBV9 and TRBJ2-1, the full variable domain is DSGVTQTPKHLITATGQRVTLRCSPRSGDLSVYWYQQSLDQGLQFLIQYYNGEERAKGNILERFSAQQFPDLHSELNLSSLELGDSALYFCASSVAGQPHNEQFFGPGTRLTVL.

V gene TRBV12-3 or TRBV12-4 combines with J gene TRBJ2-5; D remains unclear. The CDR3 has 15 residues. Trimming pared 5 bases from V and 3 bases from J, leaving 16 bases between. This chain's CDR3 is CASSTDGRLKETQYF. The CDR3 nucleotides are TGTGCCAGCAGTACCGACGGACGACTTAAAGAGACCCAGTACTTC.

This clonotype has more than one count but fewer than ten. The chain employs TRBV6-5 and TRBJ2-1; 8 nucleotides line up with TRBD2. J was trimmed by 3 bases and V by 1 base; bases with no gene match: 5. Germline CDR1 and CDR2: MNHEY and SVGAGI. The CDR3 runs to 16 residues. In DNA, the CDR3 is TGTGCCAGCAGTTACTTTAGCGGGACTAACTACAATGAGCAGTTCTTC. Encoded protein: CASSYFSGTNYNEQFF.

This clonotype has ten or more counts. This sequence joins TRBV5-1 and TRBJ2-5; no reliable D call. The CDR3 length is 15 residues. Germline CDR1 is SGHRS and CDR2 is YFSETQ. V gave up 0 bases and J gave up 1 base, with 10 bases separating them. This CDR3 reads CASSLGYSLQETQYF. The CDR3 DNA reads TGCGCCAGCAGCTTGGGTTACAGCCTCCAAGAGACCCAGTACTTC.

A few counts support this clonotype. The J gene is TRBJ2-1, the V gene TRBV6-5; D call uncertain. The germline gives CDR1 MNHEY, CDR2 SVGAGI. This CDR3 is 16 amino acids long. Trimming cost V 2 bases and J 2 bases, with 13 bases left between them. The CDR3 loop reads CASSYHPPTAYNEQFF. DNA of the CDR3: TGTGCCAGCAGTTACCACCCCCCTACGGCCTACAATGAGCAGTTCTTC.

The V and J genes are TRBV4-2 and TRBJ2-2; D is possibly TRBD2 (6 bases). V lost 6 bases and J 1 base, leaving 21 bases between the germline ends. The CDR3 is made up of 18 amino acids. Germline-derived CDR1 and CDR2 are LGHNA and YNFKEQ. The CDR3 protein is CASRKMGGGGWNTGELFF. The CDR3 DNA reads as TGTGCCAGCAGGAAAATGGGGGGAGGCGGATGGAACACCGGGGAGCTGTTTTTT.

V and J are TRBV19 and TRBJ2-7; weak D call: TRBD2 (5 bases). The CDR3 has 14 amino acids. V lost 5 bases, J lost 5 bases, and 16 bases lay in between. Per the germline V gene, CDR1 is LNHDA and CDR2 is SQIVND (reference sequence). The CDR3 DNA is TGTGCCAGTAGTTCCCGGGCCGGGGAAGACGAGCAGTACTTC. It encodes CASSSRAGEDEQYF.

This clonotype showed up just a few times. This chain links TRBV29-1 with TRBJ2-1, with D perhaps assigned TRBD1 or TRBD2 (6 bases each). CDR3 length: 15 residues. The germline V and J ends were trimmed by 7 bases and 3 bases, with 19 bases remaining between them. The germline gives CDR1 SQVTM, CDR2 ANQGSEA. CDR3 amino acids: CSALEGDLYYNEQFF. The CDR3 DNA reads TGCAGCGCACTAGAGGGGGACTTATACTACAATGAGCAGTTCTTC.

A few counts support this clonotype. The chain is built from TRBV24-1 and TRBJ2-7; D is unclear. With 4 bases removed from V and 3 bases from J, the gap between germline ends came to 3 bases. The CDR3 extends over 11 amino acids. CDR1 is KGHDR, CDR2 SFDVKD, per germline. CDR3 protein: CATSEGYEQYF. As DNA, the CDR3 is TGTGCCACCAGTGAAGGCTACGAGCAGTACTTC.